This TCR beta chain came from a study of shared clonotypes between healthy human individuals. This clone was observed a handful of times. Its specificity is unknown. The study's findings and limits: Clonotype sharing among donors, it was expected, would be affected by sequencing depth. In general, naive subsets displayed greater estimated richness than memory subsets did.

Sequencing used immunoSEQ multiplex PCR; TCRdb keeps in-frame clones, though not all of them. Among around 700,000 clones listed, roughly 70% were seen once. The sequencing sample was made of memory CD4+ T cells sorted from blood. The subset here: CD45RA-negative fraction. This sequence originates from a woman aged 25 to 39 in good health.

The CDR3 bases are TGTGCCAGCAGTCGGTTAGGGGGGTTTTCCCCATCTGGGGCCAACGTCCTGACTTTC. Translated: CASSRLGGFSPSGANVLTF. The chain has TRBV28 and TRBJ2-6; D is possibly TRBD1 or TRBD2 (6 bases each). This CDR3 comprises 19 residues. Trimming pared 5 bases from V and 1 base from J, leaving 21 bases between. Per germline, CDR1 MDHEN and CDR2 SYDVKM. The full variable domain, its missing parts supplied by reference TRBV28 and TRBJ2-6, is DVKVTQSSRYLVKRTGEKVFLECVQDMDHENMFWYRQDPGLGLRLIYFSYDVKMKEKGDIPEGYSVSREKKERFSLILESASTNQTSMYLCASSRLGGFSPSGANVLTFGAGSRLTVL.